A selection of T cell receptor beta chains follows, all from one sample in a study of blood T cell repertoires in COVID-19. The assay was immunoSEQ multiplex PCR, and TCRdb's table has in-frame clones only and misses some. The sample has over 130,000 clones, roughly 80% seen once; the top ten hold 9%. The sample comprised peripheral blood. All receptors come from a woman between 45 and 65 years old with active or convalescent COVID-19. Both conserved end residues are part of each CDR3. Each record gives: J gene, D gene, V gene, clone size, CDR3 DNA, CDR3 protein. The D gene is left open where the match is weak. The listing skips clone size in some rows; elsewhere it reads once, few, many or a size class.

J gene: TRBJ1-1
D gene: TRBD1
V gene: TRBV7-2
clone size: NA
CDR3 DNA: TGTGCCAGCTGCGACAGGGGCGTGAACACTGAAGCTTTCTTT
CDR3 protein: CASCDRGVNTEAFF

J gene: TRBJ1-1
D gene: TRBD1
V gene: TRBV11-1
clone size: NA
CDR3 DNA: TGTGCCAGCAGTTCCGACAGGGGGAACACTGAAGCTTTCTTT
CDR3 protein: CASSSDRGNTEAFF

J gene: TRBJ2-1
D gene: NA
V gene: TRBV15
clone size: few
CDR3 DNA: TGTGCCACCAGCCCTCGGAGCGAAACCGGGCAGTTCTTC
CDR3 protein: CATSPRSETGQFF

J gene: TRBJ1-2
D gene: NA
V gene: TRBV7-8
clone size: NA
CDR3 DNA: TGTGCCAGCAGCTTAGAAACAGGGTTAAACTATGGCTACACCTTC
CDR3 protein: CASSLETGLNYGYTF

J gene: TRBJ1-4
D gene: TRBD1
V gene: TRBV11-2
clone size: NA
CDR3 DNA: TGTGCCAGCAGCTTAGACGGGACAGGGGGTGAAAAACTGTTTTTT
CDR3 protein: CASSLDGTGGEKLFF

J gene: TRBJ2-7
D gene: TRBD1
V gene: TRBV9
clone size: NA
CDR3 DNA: TGTGCCAGCAGCGCCGGGACAGGCCATAACGAGCAGTACTTC
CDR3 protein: CASSAGTGHNEQYF

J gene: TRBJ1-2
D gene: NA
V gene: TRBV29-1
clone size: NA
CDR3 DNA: TGCAGCGTTGAAACGGGGAGAGGCTACACCTTC
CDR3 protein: CSVETGRGYTF

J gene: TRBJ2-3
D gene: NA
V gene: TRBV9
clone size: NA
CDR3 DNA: TGTGCCAGCAGCGTAACTGGAGGGGCGAGTGATACGCAGTATTTT
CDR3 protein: CASSVTGGASDTQYF

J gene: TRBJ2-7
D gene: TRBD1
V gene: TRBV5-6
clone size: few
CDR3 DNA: TGTGCCAGCAGCTTGGGGACAGGGACCTACGAGCAGTACTTC
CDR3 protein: CASSLGTGTYEQYF

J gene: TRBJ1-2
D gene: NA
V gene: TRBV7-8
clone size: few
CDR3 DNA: TGTGCCAGCAGCTTAAGACAGGAGGAAGCCTACGGCTACACCTTC
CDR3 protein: CASSLRQEEAYGYTF

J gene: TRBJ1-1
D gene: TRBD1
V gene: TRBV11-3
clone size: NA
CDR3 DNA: TGTGCCAGCAGCCGCACCCCCGGGACAGGGGATAACACTGAAGCTTTCTTT
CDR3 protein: CASSRTPGTGDNTEAFF

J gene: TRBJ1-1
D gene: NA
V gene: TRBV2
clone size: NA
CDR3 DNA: TGTGCCAGCAGTACGAGGAGGGGGGGTGGTTTCGCCAACACTGAAGCTTTCTTT
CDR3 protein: CASSTRRGGGFANTEAFF

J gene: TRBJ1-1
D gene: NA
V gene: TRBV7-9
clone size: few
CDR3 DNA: TGTGCCAGCAGCTTACAGGGGAATGAAGCTTTCTTT
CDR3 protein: CASSLQGNEAFF

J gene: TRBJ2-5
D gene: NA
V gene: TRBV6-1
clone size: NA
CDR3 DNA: TGTGCCAGCAGTGAAGCTGGATCAGGGGCGTCGGAGACCCAGTACTTC
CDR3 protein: CASSEAGSGASETQYF

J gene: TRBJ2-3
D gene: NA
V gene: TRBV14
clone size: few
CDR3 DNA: TGTGCCAGCAGCCAAGGGGGCCTGCTAAGAGACACAGATACGCAGTATTTT
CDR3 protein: CASSQGGLLRDTDTQYF

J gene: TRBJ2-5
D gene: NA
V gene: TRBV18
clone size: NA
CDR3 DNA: TGTGCCAGCTCACCATCGGCGGGAATGGAGACCCAGTACTTC
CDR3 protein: CASSPSAGMETQYF